Below are 31 T cell receptor beta chains sequenced from a single sample in a study of blood T cells in healthy people across ages. PCR was performed a second time for roughly 7 to 12 cycles using a sample-barcoded 5' primer and a J-beta primer mix. Each CDR3 protein gets one entry after TCRdb re-called the 5' RACE reads with MiXCR. This sample has 1.5 million to 2 million distinct CDR3 sequences, with 49% found just once. Material for sequencing was blood. These receptor sequences come from a woman between 40 and 50 years old in good health.

In this sample, this clonotype turned up once. The chain combines TRBV20-1 with TRBJ2-1; weak D call: TRBD1 (8 bases). Germline CDR1 DFQATT, CDR2 SNEGSKA (reference sequence). Trimming cost V 0 bases and J 6 bases, with 18 bases left between them. The CDR3 consists of 16 residues. CDR3 sequence (DNA): TGCAGTGCTAGAGATAACAGGGGGGGCCCCTTCAATGAGCAGTTCTTC. Protein sequence: CSARDNRGGPFNEQFF.

The V gene is TRBV13, the J gene TRBJ2-7; no firm D call. Deletions cut 1 base from V and 4 bases from J, with 11 bases between. CDR1 is PRHDT and CDR2 is FYEKMQ in the germline V gene (reference sequence). The CDR3 consists of 14 residues. The CDR3 DNA reads as TGTGCCAGCAGCTTAGAGGGAATGGTATACGAGCAGTACTTC. It codes for CASSLEGMVYEQYF.

This sequence joins TRBV28 and TRBJ2-5; D tentatively fits TRBD1 or TRBD2 (5 bases each). This CDR3 contains 15 residues. The V and J ends lost 6 bases and 0 bases respectively, with 14 bases between them. The germline CDR1 and CDR2 sequences are MDHEN and SYDVKM. The CDR3 reads CASSRPWGYQETQYF. The CDR3 DNA is TGTGCCAGCAGCCGACCTTGGGGGTACCAAGAGACCCAGTACTTC.

This clonotype was detected a few times. This rearrangement joins TRBV4-3 to TRBJ2-5; 9 nucleotides agree with TRBD1. V trimming: 0 bases; J trimming: 7 bases; junction bases outside the gene matches: 6. The germline CDR1 and CDR2 sequences are LGHNA and YSLEER. The CDR3 spans 15 residues. DNA for the CDR3: TGCGCCAGCAGCCAAGAGGGGACAGGGTCGGGGACCCAGTACTTC. Its protein is CASSQEGTGSGTQYF.

V and J are TRBV27 and TRBJ1-4, with D uncertain. The CDR3 covers 14 residues. Germline V gene sequence: CDR1 MNHEY, CDR2 SMNVEV (reference sequence). Trimming pared 8 bases from V and 5 bases from J, leaving 15 bases between. The CDR3 region is CASSKQTQNEKLFF. The CDR3 nucleotides read TGTGCCAGCTCGAAACAGACCCAAAATGAAAAACTGTTTTTT.

The chain uses TRBV12-3 or TRBV12-4 and TRBJ1-5, with D tentatively TRBD1 (6 bases). This CDR3 is 15 amino acids long. The V gene lost 3 bases and the J gene lost 2 bases, with 11 bases spanning the gap. The CDR3 nucleotides read TGTGCCAGCAGTTTTACAGGGTATGGCAATCAGCCCCAGCATTTT. Translated, it gives CASSFTGYGNQPQHF.

The V gene is TRBV12-3 or TRBV12-4, the J gene TRBJ2-7; 14 bases agree with TRBD2. Germline trimming cut 4 bases from V and 4 bases from J; bases unmatched to any gene: 6. There are 16 residues in the CDR3. The CDR3 sequence: CASSYGLAGGVYEQYF. The CDR3 nucleotides read TGTGCCAGCAGTTACGGACTAGCGGGAGGTGTTTACGAGCAGTACTTC.

V and J are TRBV7-9 and TRBJ2-5; D call uncertain. The V end was cut by 8 bases, the J end by 5 bases, with 12 bases between. The CDR3 runs to 12 residues. CDR1 and CDR2 from the germline V gene are SEHNR and FQNEAQ (reference sequence). The CDR3 here is CASGRPGETQYF. The DNA of the CDR3 is TGTGCCAGCGGGCGCCCCGGGGAGACCCAGTACTTC.

This chain's CDR3 is CASSYSGRGGGLPAQYF. DNA of the CDR3: TGTGCCAGCAGTTACTCGGGTCGGGGCGGGGGGCTCCCTGCCCAGTACTTC. This chain uses TRBV6-2 or TRBV6-3 with TRBJ2-5, with 8 nucleotides matching TRBD2. The CDR3 length is 17 residues. Unmatched junction bases numbered 15, after V lost 0 bases and J lost 9 bases. Germline values: CDR1 MNHEY, CDR2 SVGEGT.

Regarding this clonotype: The germline gene is not matched at one end of the junction; a read error may be the cause. The rearrangement joins TRBV6-2 or TRBV6-3 to TRBJ2-1, with 14 bases identical to TRBD2. Germline lookup yields CDR1 MNHEY and CDR2 SVGEGT. CDR3 size: 17 residues. This CDR3 reads CTSSGLAGGQSYNEQFF. The CDR3 DNA follows: TGTACCAGCAGTGGACTAGCGGGGGGACAATCATACAATGAGCAGTTCTTC.

This clonotype was counted between two and nine times. This sequence joins TRBV12-3 or TRBV12-4 and TRBJ2-3, with D uncertain. The CDR3 sequence is 15 residues long. The germline V and J ends were trimmed by 2 bases and 3 bases, with 12 bases remaining between them. The CDR3 nucleotides are TGTGCCAGCAGTTTAAAGACCCCGGATACAGATACGCAGTATTTT. As protein: CASSLKTPDTDTQYF.

This clonotype was seen a handful of times. The chain is built from TRBV19 and TRBJ2-1; possibly TRBD1 or TRBD2 for D (6 bases each). Germline CDR1 LNHDA, CDR2 SQIVND (reference sequence). The ends were cut back, 6 bases at V and 12 bases at J, with 21 bases in the middle. The CDR3 contains 14 residues. The CDR3 region is CASSPTHGGGRQFF. Written as DNA, the CDR3 is TGTGCCAGTAGCCCTACCCACGGGGGCGGGCGGCAGTTCTTC.

In its sample, this clonotype was seen many times. This chain's CDR3 is CASSVEDSSYEQYF. The CDR3 nucleotides read TGTGCCAGCAGCGTAGAGGACAGCTCCTACGAGCAGTACTTC. V is TRBV9 and J is TRBJ2-7; tentative D call: TRBD1 (6 bases). Trimming took off 0 bases at V and 0 bases at J, with 7 bases between the two ends. The CDR3 totals 14 residues. Germline CDR1 and CDR2: SGDLS and YYNGEE.

This clonotype appeared a few times. The V and J genes are TRBV20-1 and TRBJ2-4; D may be TRBD2 (5 bases). The V end was cut by 6 bases, the J end by 3 bases, with 18 bases between. Per germline, CDR1 DFQATT and CDR2 SNEGSKA (reference sequence). The CDR3 has 15 residues. The CDR3 protein is CSAPLPGSIKNIQYF. The CDR3 DNA reads as TGCAGTGCCCCCCTTCCGGGGTCGATCAAAAACATTCAGTACTTC.

The V and J genes are TRBV28 and TRBJ2-7; D is unclear. The V end lost 3 bases, the J end lost 3 bases, and 9 bases lay between the germline ends. Germline assignment: CDR1 MDHEN and CDR2 SYDVKM. The CDR3 length is 13 residues. The CDR3 DNA reads TGTGCCAGCAGTTTTACCCCGAACTACGAGCAGTACTTC. This sequence encodes CASSFTPNYEQYF.

A note on this clonotype: The junction shows a germline mismatch at one end, possibly a read error. The V gene is TRBV5-6, the J gene TRBJ2-7; perhaps D is TRBD1 or TRBD2 (5 bases each). The CDR3 is 14 amino acids. The V gene's germline CDR1 is SGHDT and CDR2 YYEEEE. The CDR3: CASSLRGTSYKQYF. DNA for the CDR3: TGTGCCAGCAGCTTGCGAGGGACCTCCTACAAGCAGTACTTC.

The V and J genes are TRBV18 and TRBJ2-1; D remains ambiguous. This CDR3 comprises 13 residues. Trimming took off 2 bases at V and 7 bases at J, with 9 bases between the two ends. From germline, CDR1 is KGHSH and CDR2 LQKENI. The CDR3 bases are TGTGCCAGCTCACCATCTTCTTCTAATGAGCAGTTCTTC. Translating gives CASSPSSSNEQFF. The full variable domain, completed using reference TRBV18 and TRBJ2-1, is NAGVMQNPRHLVRRRGQEARLRCSPMKGHSHVYWYRQLPEEGLKFMVYLQKENIIDESGMPKERFSAEFPKEGPSILRIQQVVRGDSAAYFCASSPSSSNEQFFGPGTRLTVL.

This clonotype has only a few counts. This rearrangement joins TRBV7-8 to TRBJ1-2; no clear D gene. This CDR3 contains 14 residues. Germline lookup yields CDR1 SGHVS and CDR2 FQNEAQ. The V end lost 2 bases, the J end lost 0 bases, and 7 bases lay between the germline ends. The CDR3 DNA follows: TGTGCCAGCAGCTTAACGCAGACTAACTATGGCTACACCTTC. Its protein is CASSLTQTNYGYTF.

The rearrangement joins TRBV24-1 to TRBJ1-2, with 7 nucleotides matching TRBD1. V was pared by 6 bases and J by 0 bases, with 6 bases of the junction left unmatched. The CDR3 length is 15 residues. Per the germline V gene, CDR1 is KGHDR and CDR2 is SFDVKD. The CDR3 loop reads CATSSTGAANYGYTF. In DNA form, the CDR3 reads TGTGCCACCAGTTCTACAGGGGCGGCTAACTATGGCTACACCTTC.

This sequence joins TRBV28 and TRBJ2-5; 10 nucleotides line up with TRBD1. The germline CDR1 and CDR2 sequences are MDHEN and SYDVKM. The CDR3 consists of 16 residues. V was pared by 2 bases and J by 0 bases, with 3 bases of the junction left unmatched. This chain's CDR3 is CASSLAGTGDQETQYF. The CDR3 coding sequence is TGTGCCAGCAGTTTAGCAGGGACAGGGGACCAAGAGACCCAGTACTTC.

The chain has TRBV10-1 and TRBJ2-5; D possibly uses TRBD1 or TRBD2 (5 bases each). The closer fit of TRBJ2-7 to the DNA end suggests the J call may be wrong. There are 19 residues in the CDR3. From germline, CDR1 is WNHNN and CDR2 SYGVQD (reference sequence). The CDR3 DNA sequence: TGCGCCAGCAGGGGACGGGTTGGCGAGTCCGACAGTATAGACCACGAGCAGTACTTC. Protein product: CASRGRVGESDSIDHEQYF.

The rearrangement links TRBV6-2 or TRBV6-3 to TRBJ2-3; 11 nucleotides agree with TRBD2. Germline CDR1 reads MNHEY; CDR2 reads SVGEGT. Trimming cost V 5 bases and J 4 bases; bases outside gene matches: 8. The CDR3 is made up of 16 amino acids. The CDR3: CASSNPSGGFADTQYF. The CDR3 DNA is TGTGCCAGCAGTAACCCTAGCGGGGGGTTTGCAGATACGCAGTATTTT.

The genes are TRBV5-1 and TRBJ2-5, with TRBD2 matching 13 bases. The germline gives CDR1 SGHRS, CDR2 YFSETQ. The CDR3 loop spans 17 amino acids. V lost 4 bases to trimming and J lost 4 bases; unmatched junction nucleotides: 10. CDR3 in DNA: TGCGCCAGCAGCCGTTTACTAGCGGGGGGGCCGGCAGAGACCCAGTACTTC. Its translation is CASSRLLAGGPAETQYF.

This chain uses TRBV7-2 with TRBJ2-5, with TRBD1 matching over 7 bases. With V trimmed by 5 bases and J by 1 base, 10 bases remained unmatched. The CDR3 covers 16 residues. Germline loops: CDR1 SGHTA, CDR2 FQGNSA. The CDR3 DNA sequence: TGTGCCAGCAGCGACCCCGGGACAGACGTCCAAGAGACCCAGTACTTC. Residues: CASSDPGTDVQETQYF.

The chain is built from TRBV24-1 and TRBJ2-2; no firm D call. CDR1 is KGHDR, CDR2 SFDVKD, per germline. V lost 8 bases, J lost 5 bases, and 5 bases lay in between. CDR3 length: 11 residues. In DNA, the CDR3 is TGTGCCACCAAGGGAACCGGGGAGCTGTTTTTT. Residues: CATKGTGELFF.

This chain connects TRBV6-6 to TRBJ1-1, with D perhaps TRBD1 (6 bases). Germline CDR1 is MNHNY and CDR2 is SVGAGI (reference sequence). With 6 bases removed from V and 1 base from J, the gap between germline ends came to 15 bases. The CDR3 loop spans 15 amino acids. The CDR3 loop is CASSPRQASNTEAFF. The CDR3 nucleotides read TGTGCCAGCAGCCCTAGACAGGCCTCGAACACTGAAGCTTTCTTT.

This clonotype was detected a few times. V and J are TRBV20-1 and TRBJ1-2; weak D call: TRBD1 (5 bases). Looked up from germline, CDR1 is DFQATT and CDR2 is SNEGSKA (reference sequence). V lost 4 bases and J 5 bases, leaving 11 bases between the germline ends. The CDR3 is made up of 12 amino acids. The CDR3 DNA sequence: TGCAGTGCTAAACAAGGGGTATATGGCTACACCTTC. Encoded protein: CSAKQGVYGYTF.

The chain combines TRBV6-5 with TRBJ2-1, with D unclear. Trimming left V 2 bases short and J 1 base short, with 9 bases between. The CDR3 is made up of 15 amino acids. CDR1 and CDR2 from the germline V gene are MNHEY and SVGAGI. The CDR3 spells CASSYGVPSYNEQFF. CDR3 DNA: TGTGCCAGCAGTTACGGCGTTCCTTCCTACAATGAGCAGTTCTTC.

The J gene is TRBJ2-2, the V gene TRBV14; TRBD1 aligns across 10 bases. This CDR3 comprises 16 residues. J lost 9 bases, V lost 3 bases, and 10 bases had no gene match. The germline V gene encodes CDR1 SGHDN and CDR2 FVKESK. This CDR3 is CASSHTPGQGNRELFF. DNA for the CDR3: TGTGCCAGCAGCCACACTCCGGGACAGGGGAACAGGGAGCTGTTTTTT.

The genes are TRBV4-2 and TRBJ2-1; D not certain. The germline CDR1 and CDR2 sequences are LGHNA and YNFKEQ. The length of the CDR3 is 15 residues. Trimming took off 0 bases at V and 5 bases at J, with 11 bases between the two ends. The CDR3, as DNA: TGTGCCAGCAGCCAAGATGGCCAGATAGACAATGAGCAGTTCTTC. Its protein product is CASSQDGQIDNEQFF.

The V gene is TRBV28, the J gene TRBJ2-1; no firm D call. V gave up 6 bases and J gave up 2 bases, with 20 bases separating them. CDR1 and CDR2 (germline): MDHEN, SYDVKM. This CDR3 is built from 17 residues. CDR3: CASSQPPGPVPYNEQFF. Written as DNA, the CDR3 is TGTGCCAGCAGCCAACCCCCGGGCCCCGTCCCCTACAATGAGCAGTTCTTC.